The 27 T cell receptor beta chains reported below all come from one sample, sequenced in a study of OX40 agonist ivuxolimab in advanced cancers. Measured with immunoSEQ multiplex PCR; TCRdb has only the in-frame clones, and not every one. The data show some 140,000 clones, with about nine tenths seen just once and less than 1.1% held by the top ten. Specimen: CD4+ or CD8+ T cells sorted from blood, collected in a trial of the OX40 agonist ivuxolimab. These receptors originate from an adult with an advanced solid tumor such as melanoma, head and neck, liver or kidney cancer.

This sequence joins TRBV5-1 and TRBJ1-3, with TRBD1 identical over 7 bases. Germline lookup yields CDR1 SGHRS and CDR2 YFSETQ. V lost 2 bases and J lost 2; bases outside the gene matches: 4. The CDR3 runs to 15 residues. The CDR3 DNA reads TGCGCCAGCAGCTTAACAGGGGTGGCTGGAAACACCATATATTTT. Translation gives CASSLTGVAGNTIYF.

The gene calls are TRBV7-3 and TRBJ2-3, with 10 bases matching TRBD2. The CDR3 runs to 19 residues. V dropped 5 bases and J dropped 3; count of bases not matched to a gene: 17. Per the germline V gene, CDR1 is SGHTA and CDR2 is FQGTGA. The CDR3 loop reads CASSPRRAGGLKGTDTQYF. The CDR3 DNA reads TGTGCCAGCAGCCCAAGAAGAGCGGGAGGGCTAAAGGGGACAGATACGCAGTATTTT.

The chain joins TRBV19 to TRBJ2-2; no clear D gene. V lost 0 bases and J 3 bases, leaving 11 bases between the germline ends. Germline-derived CDR1 and CDR2 are LNHDA and SQIVND (reference sequence). This CDR3 region has 16 residues. Here the CDR3 reads CASSIDGNSYTGELFF. The CDR3 DNA reads as TGTGCCAGTAGTATAGATGGGAACTCGTACACCGGGGAGCTGTTTTTT.

The CDR3 sequence is CASSLEGGHSNQPQHF. DNA for the CDR3: TGTGCCAGCAGTTTAGAAGGAGGGCATAGCAATCAGCCCCAGCATTTT. This chain uses TRBV27 with TRBJ1-5; D not certain. The CDR3 covers 16 residues. Per germline, CDR1 MNHEY and CDR2 SMNVEV (reference sequence). V was clipped by 2 bases and J by 0 bases, with 11 bases between them.

This clone was observed a single time. The J gene is TRBJ2-5, the V gene TRBV6-6; TRBD2 might be the D (5 bases). Judging by the DNA end, TRBJ2-7 fits better; the J call may be wrong. Germline CDR1 and CDR2: MNHNY and SVGAGI (reference sequence). This CDR3 has 14 residues. CDR3 protein: CASDIPGISYEQYF. DNA for the CDR3: TGTGCCAGCGATATTCCGGGGATCTCCTACGAGCAGTACTTC.

The chain has TRBV4-3 and TRBJ1-5; D uncertain. V lost 1 base to trimming and J lost 7 bases, with 8 bases between them. The CDR3 has 13 residues. Germline CDR1 reads LGHNA; CDR2 reads YSLEER. The DNA for the CDR3 is TGCGCCAGCAGCCAAGCTATGAGACAGCCCCAGCATTTT. Its translation: CASSQAMRQPQHF.

The rearrangement joins TRBV6-1 to TRBJ2-7, with a tentative D call TRBD2 (6 bases). V was shortened by 8 bases and J by 1 base, with 12 bases between the two germline ends. Germline V gene sequence: CDR1 MNHNS, CDR2 SASEGT. This CDR3 region has 13 residues. CDR3 DNA: TGTGCCAGCGAGTTTGGGAGGTCCTACGAGCAGTACTTC. This gives the protein CASEFGRSYEQYF.

In this sample, this clone turned up a few times. The chain links TRBV19 to TRBJ1-4; no clear D gene. This CDR3 comprises 15 residues. V lost 6 bases to trimming and J lost 0 bases, with 11 bases between them. Germline V gene sequence: CDR1 LNHDA, CDR2 SQIVND (reference sequence). This CDR3 is CASRPTGTTNEKLFF. For the CDR3, the DNA is TGTGCCAGTAGGCCAACGGGGACAACTAATGAAAAACTGTTTTTT. Variable domain in full (rest from reference TRBV19 and TRBJ1-4): DGGITQSPKYLFRKEGQNVTLSCEQNLNHDAMYWYRQDPGQGLRLIYYSQIVNDFQKGDIAEGYSVSREKKESFPLTVTSAQKNPTAFYLCASRPTGTTNEKLFFGSGTQLSVL.

V gene TRBV18 combines with J gene TRBJ2-5; possibly TRBD2 for D (6 bases). CDR1 is KGHSH and CDR2 is LQKENI in the germline V gene. The CDR3 runs to 14 residues. Trimming took off 6 bases at V and 5 bases at J, with 16 bases between the two ends. The CDR3 bases are TGTGCCAGCTCCACGTCGCCAGGGAGGGAGACCCAGTACTTC. Its protein product is CASSTSPGRETQYF.

This clone was found once. The chain links TRBV27 to TRBJ2-3; possibly TRBD2 for D (5 bases). This CDR3 has 17 residues. CDR1 is MNHEY and CDR2 is SMNVEV in the germline V gene (reference sequence). Trimming pared 2 bases from V and 3 bases from J, leaving 18 bases between. The CDR3 loop is CASSLAPRSGWTDTQYF. The CDR3 coding sequence is TGTGCCAGCAGTTTAGCGCCCCGCTCGGGGTGGACAGATACGCAGTATTTT.

The chain is built from TRBV14 and TRBJ2-2, with 7 bases matching TRBD2. Trimming cost V 4 bases and J 0 bases; bases outside gene matches: 5. The CDR3 extends over 16 amino acids. Germline V gives CDR1 SGHDN, CDR2 FVKESK. The CDR3 DNA sequence: TGTGCCAGCAGCCCCCGGGAGGTAGCGAACACCGGGGAGCTGTTTTTT. Translated, it gives CASSPREVANTGELFF.

V usage is TRBV10-1 and J usage is TRBJ2-1; 12 bases fit TRBD2. The CDR3 has 17 residues. Germline-derived CDR1 and CDR2 are WNHNN and SYGVQD (reference sequence). The trim removed 4 bases at V and 6 bases at J, leaving 10 bases unmatched. The CDR3 bases are TGCGCCAGCAGTGCGCTTCGACTAGCGGGAGTCTCCAATGAGCAGTTCTTC. Translated, it gives CASSALRLAGVSNEQFF.

This chain joins TRBV28 and TRBJ2-1; no clear D. Germline CDR1 and CDR2: MDHEN and SYDVKM. This CDR3 spans 16 amino acids. Trimming took off 5 bases at V and 0 bases at J, with 14 bases between the two ends. The CDR3 is CASSGRVASSYNEQFF. The CDR3 nucleotides read TGTGCCAGCAGTGGTAGAGTGGCGAGCTCCTACAATGAGCAGTTCTTC.

The chain couples TRBV5-1 to TRBJ1-1; TRBD1 agrees at 10 bases. The CDR3 covers 16 residues. The junction had 10 bases not matched to a gene; V was cut back by 4 bases and J by 4 bases. Germline assignment: CDR1 SGHRS and CDR2 YFSETQ. CDR3 loop: CASSTGTGDYLTEAFF. The DNA for the CDR3 is TGCGCCAGCAGCACCGGGACAGGGGACTACCTCACTGAAGCTTTCTTT.

The chain is built from TRBV28 and TRBJ1-2; D gene unclear. The CDR3 covers 14 residues. V gave up 3 bases and J gave up 6 bases, with 14 bases separating them. In germline, CDR1 is MDHEN, CDR2 SYDVKM. The CDR3 sequence is CASSFSWVRDGYTF. DNA of the CDR3: TGTGCCAGCAGTTTTAGCTGGGTTAGGGATGGCTACACCTTC.

This clone was seen once. Other DNA sequences in the same sample also yield this CDR3. V gene TRBV2 combines with J gene TRBJ2-3, with TRBD2 matching over 12 bases. The CDR3 has 16 amino acids. Unmatched junction bases numbered 3, after V lost 1 base and J lost 4 bases. The germline gives CDR1 SNHLY, CDR2 FYNNEI. The CDR3 loop is CASSEGLAGGADTQYF. CDR3 sequence (DNA): TGTGCCAGCAGTGAAGGGCTAGCGGGAGGGGCAGATACGCAGTATTTT.

V is TRBV6-5 and J is TRBJ1-5, with 9 bases that match TRBD1. CDR3 length: 14 amino acids. V shed 6 bases and J 6 bases; nucleotides not matched to a gene: 6. From germline, CDR1 is MNHEY and CDR2 SVGAGI. The CDR3 spells CASRQTGGSQPQHF. CDR3 sequence (DNA): TGTGCCAGCAGGCAGACAGGGGGGAGTCAGCCCCAGCATTTT.

The chain couples TRBV5-1 to TRBJ2-7, with a tentative D call TRBD1 (6 bases). The CDR3 runs to 14 residues. Trimming stripped 4 bases from V and 2 bases from J, with 13 bases between. Germline CDR1 and CDR2: SGHRS and YFSETQ. CDR3 loop: CASSRDRTAYEQYF. The CDR3 region has the DNA TGCGCCAGCAGCCGTGACAGGACCGCCTACGAGCAGTACTTC. Filled out from reference TRBV5-1 and TRBJ2-7, the complete variable domain reads KAGVTQTPRYLIKTRGQQVTLSCSPISGHRSVSWYQQTPGQGLQFLFEYFSETQRNKGNFPGRFSGRQFSNSRSEMNVSTLELGDSALYLCASSRDRTAYEQYFGPGTRLTVT.

The chain uses TRBV12-5 and TRBJ2-1; D ambiguous. CDR1 LGHNT and CDR2 FRNRAP come from the germline V gene. The CDR3 is 13 residues long. Trimming took off 6 bases at V and 5 bases at J, with 11 bases between the two ends. The DNA of the CDR3 is TGTGCTAGTGGCCCTTCCCAAGACAATGAGCAGTTCTTC. Residues: CASGPSQDNEQFF.

J is TRBJ2-2 and V is TRBV5-4; 14 bases are shared with TRBD2. V gave up 5 bases and J gave up 0 bases; unmatched junction bases: 3. The CDR3 length is 17 residues. Germline CDR1 SGHNT, CDR2 YYREEE (reference sequence). This chain's CDR3 is CASRKGLAGANTGELFF. CDR3 DNA: TGTGCCAGCAGAAAGGGACTAGCGGGGGCGAACACCGGGGAGCTGTTTTTT.

This clone has only one observation. The chain uses TRBV7-3 and TRBJ2-1, with D unclear. The CDR3 length is 15 residues. Between the trimmed V and J ends, which lost 3 bases and 4 bases, there was a span of 13 bases. Per germline, CDR1 SGHTA and CDR2 FQGTGA. CDR3 DNA sequence: TGTGCCAGCAGCTTCGGTGGAGCTCGGTACAATGAGCAGTTCTTC. Protein product: CASSFGGARYNEQFF.

The chain joins TRBV7-9 to TRBJ1-1, with 8 positions matching TRBD1. The CDR3 contains 12 residues. In germline, CDR1 is SEHNR, CDR2 FQNEAQ (reference sequence). V trimming: 8 bases; J trimming: 7 bases; junction bases outside the gene matches: 6. The CDR3: CASGIQGVEAFF. The CDR3 bases are TGTGCCAGCGGTATACAGGGGGTTGAAGCTTTCTTT.

The chain has TRBV28 and TRBJ2-7; 7 bases fit TRBD1. The CDR3 extends over 15 amino acids. After removal of 3 bases from V and 0 bases from J, the junction contained 5 bases not matched to a gene. Germline CDR1 reads MDHEN; CDR2 reads SYDVKM. Here the CDR3 DNA reads TGTGCCAGCAGTTTCAGGGGGAAGGGCTCCTACGAGCAGTACTTC. Its translation is CASSFRGKGSYEQYF.

The chain has TRBV18 and TRBJ1-4; TRBD1 aligns across 7 bases. The CDR3 contains 15 residues. The V gene end was trimmed by 6 bases and the J gene end by 4 bases; junction bases not matched to a gene: 8. Germline V CDR1 and CDR2: KGHSH, LQKENI. For the CDR3, the DNA is TGTGCCAGCTCGCCGACAGGGAGGGGTAATGAAAAACTGTTTTTT. This encodes CASSPTGRGNEKLFF.

The gene calls are TRBV2 and TRBJ1-1; D gene ambiguous. With 4 bases removed from V and 0 bases from J, the gap between germline ends came to 6 bases. Germline V gives CDR1 SNHLY, CDR2 FYNNEI. The CDR3 sequence is 13 residues long. CDR3 protein: CASSVALNTEAFF. DNA for the CDR3: TGTGCCAGCAGTGTTGCCCTGAACACTGAAGCTTTCTTT.

The V and J genes are TRBV2 and TRBJ2-1; perhaps TRBD2 as D (5 bases). Germline CDR1 is SNHLY and CDR2 is FYNNEI. Trimming removed 5 bases at V and 8 bases at J, with 19 bases between. CDR3 length: 15 amino acids. The CDR3 DNA is TGTGCCAGCAGTCCCAGAGGGAGTAAGTGGGATGAGCAGTTCTTC. Protein: CASSPRGSKWDEQFF.

CDR3 in amino acids: CASSEAVLAGVTHEQYF. CDR3 coding DNA: TGTGCCAGCAGTGAAGCGGTTTTAGCGGGAGTGACCCACGAGCAGTACTTC. This sequence joins TRBV2 and TRBJ2-7, with 9 bases that match TRBD2. This CDR3 is built from 17 residues. Trimming removed 0 bases from V and 5 bases from J; junction bases left unmatched: 11. The V gene's germline CDR1 is SNHLY and CDR2 FYNNEI.